One sample yielded the 5 T cell receptor beta chains listed below, sequenced in a study of blood T cell repertoires in COVID-19. The protocol was immunoSEQ multiplex PCR, while the TCRdb copy is restricted to in-frame clones and leaves out a portion. The sample lists 200,000 to 250,000 clones, approximately 84% occurring once. Sequenced input: peripheral blood. All receptors derive from a woman aged 30 to 39 who had recovered from COVID-19.

This clone was observed once. The rearrangement links TRBV2 to TRBJ1-5; D not certain. Trimming left V 2 bases short and J 7 bases short, with 15 bases between. The CDR3 is 15 amino acids. Per the germline V gene, CDR1 is SNHLY and CDR2 is FYNNEI. The CDR3 nucleotides are TGTGCCAGCAGTGAATCGAGGGAGGTGCACCAGCCCCAGCATTTT. This codes for CASSESREVHQPQHF.

The V gene is TRBV5-4, the J gene TRBJ2-7; 8 bases align to TRBD1. V lost 4 bases, J lost 1 base, and 4 bases stayed unmatched. CDR1 is SGHNT and CDR2 is YYREEE in the germline V gene (reference sequence). This CDR3 region has 14 residues. The CDR3 DNA is TGTGCCAGCAGCCGAGGACAGGGATCCTACGAGCAGTACTTC. Its protein is CASSRGQGSYEQYF.

Comments on this clone: Other DNA sequences within the sample encode an identical CDR3. The V gene is TRBV28, the J gene TRBJ1-2; perhaps TRBD1 as D (5 bases). This CDR3 spans 12 amino acids. Trimming removed 3 bases at V and 3 bases at J, with 5 bases between. Germline lookup yields CDR1 MDHEN and CDR2 SYDVKM. CDR3 region: CASSFRDYGYTF. The CDR3 DNA reads TGTGCCAGCAGTTTCAGGGACTATGGCTACACCTTC.

J is TRBJ2-7 and V is TRBV7-2; 12 nucleotides match TRBD2. This CDR3 is 15 amino acids long. The germline CDR1 and CDR2 sequences are SGHTA and FQGNSA. V lost 5 bases, J lost 3 bases, and 5 bases stayed unmatched. CDR3 region: CASSKILAGGYEQYF. The CDR3, as DNA: TGTGCCAGCAGCAAAATACTAGCGGGAGGCTACGAGCAGTACTTC.

This clone was detected only once. The chain uses TRBV30 and TRBJ1-5; TRBD1 is a possible D gene (5 bases). Germline values: CDR1 GTSNPN, CDR2 SVGIG (reference sequence). There are 13 residues in the CDR3. The V and J ends lost 2 bases and 6 bases respectively, with 11 bases between them. In nucleotides, the CDR3 is TGTGCCTGGAGTAAGGACATCGGTCAGCCCCAGCATTTT. Its translation: CAWSKDIGQPQHF.